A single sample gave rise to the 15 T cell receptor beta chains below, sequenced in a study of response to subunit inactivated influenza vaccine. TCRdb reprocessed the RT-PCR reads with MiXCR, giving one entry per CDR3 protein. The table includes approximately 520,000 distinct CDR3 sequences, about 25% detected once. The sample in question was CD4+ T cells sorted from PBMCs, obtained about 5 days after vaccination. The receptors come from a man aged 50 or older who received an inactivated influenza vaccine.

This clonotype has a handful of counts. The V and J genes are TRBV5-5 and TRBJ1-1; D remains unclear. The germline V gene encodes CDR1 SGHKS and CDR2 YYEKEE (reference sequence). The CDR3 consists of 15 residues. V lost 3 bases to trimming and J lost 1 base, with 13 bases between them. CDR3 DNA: TGTGCCAGCAGCTGGGCTCCAACACCGAACACTGAAGCTTTCTTT. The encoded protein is CASSWAPTPNTEAFF.

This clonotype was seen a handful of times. In nucleotides, the CDR3 is TGCAGTGCTAGAGGACTAGCGGGAGCCGGAAATTGGGATGAGCAGTTCTTC. Translating it yields CSARGLAGAGNWDEQFF. The V gene is TRBV20-1, the J gene TRBJ2-1; 12 nucleotides align to TRBD2. The trim removed 1 base at V and 8 bases at J, leaving 12 bases unmatched. The CDR3 is 17 residues long. CDR1 is DFQATT and CDR2 is SNEGSKA in the germline V gene (reference sequence).

CDR3 sequence reads: CASSLGVLATDTQYF. The CDR3 DNA is TGTGCCAGCAGCTTAGGGGTCCTAGCCACAGATACGCAGTATTTT. This chain connects TRBV7-9 to TRBJ2-3; the D gene is possibly TRBD2 (5 bases). The CDR3 sequence is 15 residues long. CDR1 and CDR2 (germline): SEHNR, FQNEAQ (reference sequence). The V and J ends lost 1 base and 2 bases respectively, with 10 bases between them.

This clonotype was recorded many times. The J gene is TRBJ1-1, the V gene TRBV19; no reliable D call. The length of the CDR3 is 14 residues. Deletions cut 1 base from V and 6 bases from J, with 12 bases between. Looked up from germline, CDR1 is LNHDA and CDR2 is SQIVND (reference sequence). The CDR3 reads CASSIGLARPEAFF. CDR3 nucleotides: TGTGCCAGTAGTATAGGCCTTGCCAGGCCTGAAGCTTTCTTT.

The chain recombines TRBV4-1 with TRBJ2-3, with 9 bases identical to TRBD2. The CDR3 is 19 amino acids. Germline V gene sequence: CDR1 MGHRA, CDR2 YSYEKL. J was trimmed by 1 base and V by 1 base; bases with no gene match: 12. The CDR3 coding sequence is TGCGCCAGCAGCCAAGGTCCCGTAAAGCGGGGGGAAGGCACAGATACGCAGTATTTT. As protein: CASSQGPVKRGEGTDTQYF.

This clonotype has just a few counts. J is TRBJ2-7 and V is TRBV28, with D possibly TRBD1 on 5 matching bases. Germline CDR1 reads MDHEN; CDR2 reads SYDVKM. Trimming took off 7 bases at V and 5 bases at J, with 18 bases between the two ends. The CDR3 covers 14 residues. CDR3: CASKSAGLYNEQYF. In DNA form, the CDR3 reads TGTGCCAGCAAGTCGGCAGGGCTCTACAACGAGCAGTACTTC. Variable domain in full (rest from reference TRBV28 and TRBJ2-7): DVKVTQSSRYLVKRTGEKVFLECVQDMDHENMFWYRQDPGLGLRLIYFSYDVKMKEKGDIPEGYSVSREKKERFSLILESASTNQTSMYLCASKSAGLYNEQYFGPGTRLTVT.

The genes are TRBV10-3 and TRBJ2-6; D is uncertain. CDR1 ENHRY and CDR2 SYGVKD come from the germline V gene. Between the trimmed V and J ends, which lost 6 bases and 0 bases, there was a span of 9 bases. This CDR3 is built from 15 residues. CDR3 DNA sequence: TGTGCCATCAGCAACGGTTCCTCTGGGGCCAACGTCCTGACTTTC. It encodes CAISNGSSGANVLTF.

The CDR3 bases are TGTGCCAGCAGCCCAAACTCAGGGGGTTCTTGGGAGCAGTACTTC. Protein sequence: CASSPNSGGSWEQYF. The chain has TRBV11-2 and TRBJ2-7; 7 bases fit TRBD1. CDR3 length: 15 amino acids. The trim removed 5 bases at V and 7 bases at J, leaving 14 bases unmatched. Per germline, CDR1 SGHAT and CDR2 FQNNGV.

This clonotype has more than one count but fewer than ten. In DNA form, the CDR3 reads TGTGCCAGCAGTTACTCGGGCAGTAACTATGGCTACACCTTC. Its translation: CASSYSGSNYGYTF. V usage is TRBV6-2 or TRBV6-3 and J usage is TRBJ1-2, with D hard to call. CDR1 is MNHEY and CDR2 is SVGEGT in the germline V gene. This CDR3 spans 14 amino acids. V was trimmed by 0 bases and J by 1 base, leaving 6 bases between them.

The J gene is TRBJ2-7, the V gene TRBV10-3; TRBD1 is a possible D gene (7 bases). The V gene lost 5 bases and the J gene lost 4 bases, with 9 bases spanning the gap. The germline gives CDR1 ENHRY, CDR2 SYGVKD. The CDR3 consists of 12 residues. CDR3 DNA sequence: TGTGCCATCAGTCAGGGGGGATACGAGCAGTACTTC. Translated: CAISQGGYEQYF.

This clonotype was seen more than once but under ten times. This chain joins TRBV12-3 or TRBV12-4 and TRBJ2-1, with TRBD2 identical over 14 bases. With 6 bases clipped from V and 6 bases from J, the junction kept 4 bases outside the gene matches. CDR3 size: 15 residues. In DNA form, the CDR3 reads TGTGCCAGCAGACGGACTAGCGGGGGGACCAATGAGCAGTTCTTC. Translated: CASRRTSGGTNEQFF.

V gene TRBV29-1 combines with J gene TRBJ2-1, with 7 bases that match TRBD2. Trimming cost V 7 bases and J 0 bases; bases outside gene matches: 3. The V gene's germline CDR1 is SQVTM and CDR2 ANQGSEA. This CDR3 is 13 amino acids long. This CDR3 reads CSAGLDSYNEQFF. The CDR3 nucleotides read TGCAGCGCCGGACTAGACTCCTACAATGAGCAGTTCTTC.

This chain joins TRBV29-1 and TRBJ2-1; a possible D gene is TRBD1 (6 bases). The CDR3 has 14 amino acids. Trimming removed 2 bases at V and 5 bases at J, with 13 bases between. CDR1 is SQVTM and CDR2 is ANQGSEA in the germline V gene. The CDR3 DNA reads TGCAGCGTTGAACTCAGGGGCCCGAACAATGAGCAGTTCTTC. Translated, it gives CSVELRGPNNEQFF.

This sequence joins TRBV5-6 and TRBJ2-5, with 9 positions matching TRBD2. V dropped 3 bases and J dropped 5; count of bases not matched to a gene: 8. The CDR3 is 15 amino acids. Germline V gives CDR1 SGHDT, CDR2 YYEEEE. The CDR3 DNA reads TGTGCCAGCAGCTCCGGCGGGAGGGCATGGGAGACCCAGTACTTC. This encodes CASSSGGRAWETQYF.

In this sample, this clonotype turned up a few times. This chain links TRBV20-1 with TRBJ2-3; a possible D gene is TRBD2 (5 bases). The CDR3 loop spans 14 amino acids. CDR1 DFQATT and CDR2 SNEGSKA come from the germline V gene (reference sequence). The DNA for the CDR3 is TGCAGCCGTAAGGCGCCTAGCAGCACAGATACGCAGTATTTT. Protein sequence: CSRKAPSSTDTQYF.